This T cell receptor (beta chain) derives from a study of T cells in Graves' hyperthyroidism and ophthalmopathy. Study observations and caveats: Clonotypes that were expanded in thyroid above 0.001 mostly appeared in blood too. Classification by a 13 V-J model distinguished ophthalmopathy from stable hyperthyroidism.

In germline, CDR1 is LGHDT, CDR2 YNNKEL (reference sequence). The CDR3 has 17 amino acids. V was shortened by 3 bases and J by 2 bases, with 19 bases between the two germline ends. The TCR beta CDR3 regions underwent amplification using RNA transcripts as the source. A set of HTBI primers served as the primers for a first-round RT-PCR of the TCR CDR3. TCRdb redid the calling of the multiplex PCR reads with MiXCR, one entry per CDR3 protein. The sample yields around 400,000 distinct CDR3 sequences, over 12% seen once. The sample holds many counts of this clonotype. The antigen is unknown. Patients were excluded for uncontrolled infection, other autoimmune disease, pregnancy or lactation. The diagnostic basis comprised clinical symptoms, serum thyroxine and TRAb, thyroid ultrasound and orbital computed tomography.

This receptor was taken from a woman aged 60 to 75 with Graves' ophthalmopathy. Sequences were obtained from blood. The genes are TRBV3-1 and TRBJ2-5, with D maybe TRBD1 (6 bases). Written as DNA, the CDR3 is TGTGCCAGCAGCCATGGGGTTAGGGGGTCGAGTCAAGAGACCCAGTACTTC. This sequence encodes CASSHGVRGSSQETQYF.